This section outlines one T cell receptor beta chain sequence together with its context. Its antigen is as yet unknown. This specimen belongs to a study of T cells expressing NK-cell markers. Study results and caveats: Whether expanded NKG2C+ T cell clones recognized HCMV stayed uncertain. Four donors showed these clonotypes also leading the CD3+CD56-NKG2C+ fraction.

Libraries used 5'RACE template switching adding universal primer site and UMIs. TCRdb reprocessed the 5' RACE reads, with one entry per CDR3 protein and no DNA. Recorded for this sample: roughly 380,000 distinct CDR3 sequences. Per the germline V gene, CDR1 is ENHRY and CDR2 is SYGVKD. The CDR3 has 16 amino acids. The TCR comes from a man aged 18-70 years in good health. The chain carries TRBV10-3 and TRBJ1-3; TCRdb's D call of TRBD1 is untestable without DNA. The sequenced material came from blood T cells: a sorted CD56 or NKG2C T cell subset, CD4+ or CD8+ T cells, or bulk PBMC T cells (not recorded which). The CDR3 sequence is CAIRAGTGYAGNTIYF.